This record covers a single TCR beta chain. What it binds is unknown. The sample is drawn from a study of cytomegalovirus exposure and HLA in healthy donors. The study, taken as a whole, reports: In vitro work confirmed that a few CMV-associated chains recognize CMV antigens. The study recorded over 150 TCR beta chains that were cytomegalovirus-associated.

The donors were part of the validation cohort, which consisted of under 150 subjects and was separate from the first cohort of around 620 subjects. The method was immunoSEQ multiplex PCR; TCRdb's version includes in-frame clones alone and lacks a portion of them. The table lists 250,000 to 300,000 clones, around 90% of them singletons. The CDR3 is 12 amino acids. V lost 2 bases and J lost 1, with 2 bases in between. Germline V gene sequence: CDR1 MNHNY, CDR2 SVGAGI (reference sequence). This receptor was taken from a woman aged 18 to 35 in good health and CMV-seronegative. The V call is TRBV6-6, the J call TRBJ1-2; unclear D gene. The sequencing sample was made of PBMCs. The CDR3: CASSYHNYGYTF. CDR3 DNA: TGTGCCAGCAGTTACCATAACTATGGCTACACCTTC.